Sequencing of this T cell receptor (beta chain) was carried out in a study of T cells in pancreatic ductal adenocarcinoma. No neoadjuvant therapy was given to the selected pancreatic ductal adenocarcinoma patients before their surgery. The CDR3 totals 15 residues. Germline CDR1 SGHDT, CDR2 YYEEEE. V shed 3 bases, J shed 4 bases, and the junction held 3 bases outside the gene matches. The repertoire was sequenced with immunoSEQ multiplex PCR; TCRdb's copy has only in-frame clones and lacks some. The repertoire includes 15,000 to 20,000 clones, almost 90% of them detected once, and 0.94% sits in the top ten.

The sample was PBMCs. The sequence derives from a human donor with pancreatic ductal adenocarcinoma. The gene calls are TRBV5-6 and TRBJ2-2, with 10 bases fitting TRBD1. The CDR3 DNA reads as TGTGCCAGCAGCTGGGACAGGGGCCGCACCGGGGAGCTGTTTTTT. Translation gives CASSWDRGRTGELFF.